This entry describes one TCR beta chain. The data originate from a study of blood T cell repertoires in COVID-19. Study-level background: Collection of acute and convalescent COVID-19 samples took place in the United States, Italy and Spain. In each case, the material was cDNA or gDNA derived from T cells, B-cell-depleted T cells, or PBMCs.

Germline V gene sequence: CDR1 SGHRS, CDR2 YFSETQ. V lost 1 base to trimming and J lost 0 bases; unmatched junction nucleotides: 5. The CDR3 extends over 16 amino acids. In the original processing: Quantification of nucleated cells was approximated via reference gene primer amplification. Using immunoSEQ multiplex PCR, the repertoire was profiled, and TCRdb retains in-frame clones only, with some absent. V and J calls and clone size are copied from that table; D and trimming were computed from the DNA. The sample has 200,000 to 300,000 clones, approximately 86% seen once. The gene calls are TRBV5-1 and TRBJ2-3; 7 bases agree with TRBD2. The sequence was obtained from a man aged 40-49 years who had recovered from COVID-19. The material sequenced was peripheral blood. CDR3 region: CASSLRAGSSTDTQYF. DNA of the CDR3: TGCGCCAGCAGCTTGAGAGCGGGGTCAAGCACAGATACGCAGTATTTT. Drawing the rest from reference TRBV5-1 and TRBJ2-3, the complete variable domain is KAGVTQTPRYLIKTRGQQVTLSCSPISGHRSVSWYQQTPGQGLQFLFEYFSETQRNKGNFPGRFSGRQFSNSRSEMNVSTLELGDSALYLCASSLRAGSSTDTQYFGPGTRLTVL.